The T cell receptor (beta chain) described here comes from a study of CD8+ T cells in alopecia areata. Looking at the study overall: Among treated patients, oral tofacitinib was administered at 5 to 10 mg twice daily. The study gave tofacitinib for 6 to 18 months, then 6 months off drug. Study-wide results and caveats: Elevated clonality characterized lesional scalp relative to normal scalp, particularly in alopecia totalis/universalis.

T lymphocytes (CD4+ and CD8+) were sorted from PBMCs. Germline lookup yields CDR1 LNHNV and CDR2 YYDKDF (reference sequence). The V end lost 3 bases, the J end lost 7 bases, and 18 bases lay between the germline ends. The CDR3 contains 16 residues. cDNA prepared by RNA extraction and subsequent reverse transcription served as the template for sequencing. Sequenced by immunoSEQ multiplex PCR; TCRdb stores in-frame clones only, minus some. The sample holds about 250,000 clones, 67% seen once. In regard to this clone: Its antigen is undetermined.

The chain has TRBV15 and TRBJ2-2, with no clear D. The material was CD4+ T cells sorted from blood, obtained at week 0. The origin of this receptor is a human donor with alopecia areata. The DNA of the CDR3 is TGTGCCACCAGCAGCCAGATCGTCAGGTTGGGCGGGGAGCTGTTTTTT. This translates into CATSSQIVRLGGELFF.